The 29 T cell receptor beta chains below all came from one sample that was sequenced in a study of T cells in localized non-small cell lung cancer. TCRdb keeps only in-frame clones here, not all; method: immunoSEQ multiplex PCR. The data show about 35,000 clones, 82% seen once. Source: peripheral blood, taken before any cancer treatment. All receptors derive from a male donor aged 60 or over with stage III squamous cell lung carcinoma.

The chain links TRBV30 to TRBJ1-2, with D possibly matching TRBD1 (5 bases). Trimming left V 0 bases short and J 4 bases short, with 15 bases between. Looked up from germline, CDR1 is GTSNPN and CDR2 is SVGIG (reference sequence). CDR3 length equals 15 residues. The CDR3 reads CAWSVRWGERYGYTF. CDR3 DNA sequence: TGTGCCTGGAGTGTACGGTGGGGCGAGCGCTATGGCTACACCTTC. Full variable domain (missing parts from reference TRBV30 and TRBJ1-2): SQTIHQWPATLVQPVGSPLSLECTVEGTSNPNLYWYRQAAGRGLQLLFYSVGIGQISSEVPQNLSASRPQDRQFILSSKKLLLSDSGFYLCAWSVRWGERYGYTFGSGTRLTVV.

The genes are TRBV19 and TRBJ2-2; D may be TRBD1 (5 bases). V lost 4 bases and J lost 7, with 13 bases in between. Germline values: CDR1 LNHDA, CDR2 SQIVND (reference sequence). CDR3 length equals 14 residues. CDR3 sequence: CASSTGIQVGELFF. DNA of the CDR3: TGTGCCAGTAGTACAGGGATTCAGGTCGGGGAGCTGTTTTTT.

The chain has TRBV19 and TRBJ2-7, with D perhaps TRBD1 (5 bases). V lost 6 bases and J 2 bases, leaving 11 bases between the germline ends. The length of the CDR3 is 13 residues. In germline, CDR1 is LNHDA, CDR2 SQIVND (reference sequence). The CDR3: CASRGEVTYEQYF. The CDR3, as DNA: TGTGCCAGTAGAGGGGAAGTCACCTACGAGCAGTACTTC. The full variable domain, its missing parts supplied by reference TRBV19 and TRBJ2-7, is DGGITQSPKYLFRKEGQNVTLSCEQNLNHDAMYWYRQDPGQGLRLIYYSQIVNDFQKGDIAEGYSVSREKKESFPLTVTSAQKNPTAFYLCASRGEVTYEQYFGPGTRLTVT.

This clone appeared a few times. The chain joins TRBV29-1 to TRBJ1-1; D ambiguous. The CDR3 has 13 residues. V was trimmed by 6 bases and J by 1 base, leaving 12 bases between them. Germline lookup yields CDR1 SQVTM and CDR2 ANQGSEA. CDR3: CSVDDGKNTEAFF. DNA of the CDR3: TGCAGCGTGGATGACGGGAAGAACACTGAAGCTTTCTTT.

A word on this clone: A read error may be the cause here, since a much bigger clone is one base away. The genes are TRBV6-5 and TRBJ1-5, with 7 bases lining up with TRBD1. Trimming cost V 4 bases and J 2 bases; bases outside gene matches: 2. Germline CDR1 MNHEY, CDR2 SVGAGI. This CDR3 comprises 14 residues. CDR3 coding DNA: TGTGCCAGCAGTTGGACAGGCGGCAATCAGCCCCAGCATTTT. It is translated as CASSWTGGNQPQHF.

V gene TRBV6-4 combines with J gene TRBJ1-1, with TRBD1 matching 10 bases. V dropped 4 bases and J dropped 5; count of bases not matched to a gene: 1. The germline CDR1 and CDR2 sequences are MRHNA and SNTAGT. CDR3 size: 13 residues. CDR3 loop: CASSVDRGTEAFF. CDR3 DNA sequence: TGTGCCAGCAGTGTGGACAGGGGGACTGAAGCTTTCTTT.

The genes are TRBV7-3 and TRBJ1-6, with D maybe TRBD1 (6 bases). Trimming pared 5 bases from V and 10 bases from J, leaving 18 bases between. The CDR3 is 15 amino acids. CDR1 and CDR2 (germline): SGHTA, FQGTGA. The chain's CDR3 is CASSLEGRGASPLHF. CDR3 bases: TGTGCCAGCAGCCTCGAGGGCAGGGGCGCGTCACCCCTCCACTTT.

The gene calls are TRBV29-1 and TRBJ2-6, with D perhaps assigned TRBD1 or TRBD2 (5 bases each). Trimming removed 4 bases from V and 1 base from J, with 14 bases in between. CDR3 size: 16 residues. Germline V lookup: CDR1 SQVTM, CDR2 ANQGSEA. The CDR3 bases are TGCAGCGTTGGGGGACCTTCCCTTTCTGGGGCCAACGTCCTGACTTTC. Translation: CSVGGPSLSGANVLTF.

The rearrangement links TRBV27 to TRBJ2-1, with 13 nucleotides matching TRBD2. The junction had 10 bases not matched to a gene; V was cut back by 5 bases and J by 9 bases. Germline values: CDR1 MNHEY, CDR2 SMNVEV (reference sequence). The CDR3 consists of 16 residues. CDR3 sequence: CASSPPPGLAGAEQFF. CDR3 coding DNA: TGTGCCAGCAGTCCGCCCCCCGGACTAGCGGGAGCTGAGCAGTTCTTC.

J is TRBJ1-5 and V is TRBV19, with TRBD1 matching 7 bases. Trimming took 2 bases from V and 3 from J; bases not matched to a gene: 4. Germline lookup yields CDR1 LNHDA and CDR2 SQIVND (reference sequence). The CDR3 has 15 residues. In DNA, the CDR3 is TGTGCCAGTAGTATAAGGACAGGAAACAATCAGCCCCAGCATTTT. Translating gives CASSIRTGNNQPQHF. Full variable domain (outside the CDR3, taken from reference TRBV19 and TRBJ1-5): DGGITQSPKYLFRKEGQNVTLSCEQNLNHDAMYWYRQDPGQGLRLIYYSQIVNDFQKGDIAEGYSVSREKKESFPLTVTSAQKNPTAFYLCASSIRTGNNQPQHFGDGTRLSIL.

This clone has just a few counts. The genes are TRBV10-2 and TRBJ2-1; D is undetermined. The CDR3 is 13 amino acids. Trimming cost V 3 bases and J 12 bases, with 15 bases left between them. Per the germline V gene, CDR1 is WSHSY and CDR2 is SAAADI. This chain's CDR3 is CASSEVLVDGQFF. DNA for the CDR3: TGCGCCAGCAGTGAAGTTTTAGTGGATGGGCAGTTCTTC.

The chain links TRBV25-1 to TRBJ2-5; a possible D gene is TRBD1 (6 bases). The germline gives CDR1 MGHDK, CDR2 SYGVNS. The CDR3 extends over 14 amino acids. The ends were cut back, 6 bases at V and 0 bases at J, with 11 bases in the middle. CDR3 sequence: CASSKRGNQETQYF. The DNA of the CDR3 is TGTGCCAGCAGCAAAAGGGGGAACCAAGAGACCCAGTACTTC.

This chain links TRBV6-1 with TRBJ2-1, with D maybe TRBD2 (6 bases). Germline V CDR1 and CDR2: MNHNS, SASEGT. This CDR3 region has 14 residues. With 1 base removed from V and 5 bases from J, the gap between germline ends came to 9 bases. The DNA for the CDR3 is TGTGCCAGCAGTGAAGTACTAGCTCACAATGAGCAGTTCTTC. Translating it yields CASSEVLAHNEQFF.

V usage is TRBV6-1 and J usage is TRBJ2-7; possibly TRBD2 for D (6 bases). V gave up 0 bases and J gave up 4 bases, with 10 bases separating them. The CDR3 runs 14 residues. The V gene's germline CDR1 is MNHNS and CDR2 SASEGT. In DNA, the CDR3 is TGTGCCAGCAGTGAAGCGGGAGGCGAGTACGAGCAGTACTTC. This codes for CASSEAGGEYEQYF.

This sequence joins TRBV21-1 and TRBJ1-6; the DNA was not used to check the table's D call, TRBD1. TRBV21-1 is classified as a pseudogene. The CDR3 extends over 14 amino acids. As DNA, the CDR3 is TGTGCCAGCAGCAAAGGGACAGGGGATTCACCCCTCCACTTT. The encoded protein is CASSKGTGDSPLHF.

The chain has TRBV5-4 and TRBJ1-1; D unclear. The CDR3 runs to 15 residues. The V end lost 2 bases, the J end lost 6 bases, and 17 bases lay between the germline ends. Looked up from germline, CDR1 is SGHNT and CDR2 is YYREEE (reference sequence). CDR3 amino acids: CASSLRSGDWAEAFF. The CDR3 nucleotides are TGTGCCAGCAGCTTACGATCCGGGGATTGGGCTGAAGCTTTCTTT.

The chain recombines TRBV30 with TRBJ1-5; no firm D call. Germline lookup yields CDR1 GTSNPN and CDR2 SVGIG (reference sequence). The CDR3 consists of 12 residues. Trimming took off 1 base at V and 5 bases at J, with 6 bases between the two ends. CDR3 in amino acids: CAWSDGYQPQHF. The CDR3 region has the DNA TGTGCCTGGAGTGATGGATATCAGCCCCAGCATTTT.

The rearrangement joins TRBV5-1 to TRBJ1-2, with a possible D match to TRBD1 (6 bases). Germline V gives CDR1 SGHRS, CDR2 YFSETQ. The CDR3 length is 16 residues. With 3 bases removed from V and 0 bases from J, the gap between germline ends came to 15 bases. This chain's CDR3 is CASSSTGHPANYGYTF. The CDR3 nucleotides read TGCGCCAGCAGCTCAACGGGACACCCAGCTAACTATGGCTACACCTTC.

The CDR3 is CASSLTGYEQYF. The DNA for the CDR3 is TGTGCCAGCAGCTTAACCGGCTACGAGCAGTACTTC. The chain carries TRBV11-1 and TRBJ2-7; D call uncertain. Germline values: CDR1 SGHAT, CDR2 FQDESV (reference sequence). With 2 bases removed from V and 3 bases from J, the gap between germline ends came to 5 bases. The length of the CDR3 is 12 residues.

The V call is TRBV18, the J call TRBJ1-1, with a possible D match to TRBD1 (6 bases). The V gene lost 6 bases and the J gene lost 8 bases, with 13 bases spanning the gap. The CDR3 contains 12 residues. CDR1 and CDR2 (germline): KGHSH, LQKENI. CDR3 region: CASSGGLGEAFF. As DNA, the CDR3 is TGTGCCAGCTCCGGGGGGCTTGGGGAAGCTTTCTTT.

This clone was counted once. The chain links TRBV20-1 to TRBJ2-7; D gene ambiguous. Germline V gene data show CDR1 as DFQATT and CDR2 as SNEGSKA (reference sequence). Trimming cost V 5 bases and J 7 bases, with 9 bases left between them. There are 10 residues in the CDR3. The DNA of the CDR3 is TGCAGTGCTTCTAGGGAAGAGCAGTACTTC. It yields the protein CSASREEQYF.

The chain recombines TRBV10-1 with TRBJ2-1, with 9 bases matching TRBD1. V lost 6 bases to trimming and J lost 7 bases; unmatched junction nucleotides: 7. From germline, CDR1 is WNHNN and CDR2 SYGVQD (reference sequence). The CDR3 contains 14 residues. CDR3 in DNA: TGCGCCAGCAGGCCGGGACAGGGTAGTAATGAGCAGTTCTTC. It codes for CASRPGQGSNEQFF.

The chain joins TRBV5-1 to TRBJ2-5; TRBD2 is a possible D gene (6 bases). The CDR3 length is 14 residues. Per germline, CDR1 SGHRS and CDR2 YFSETQ. Trimming shortened V by 4 bases and J by 4 bases, and 14 bases separated the two germline ends. CDR3 nucleotide sequence: TGCGCCAGCAGCCCCGGGGGTCCGGGAGAGACCCAGTACTTC. It yields the protein CASSPGGPGETQYF.

Only one count was recorded for this clone. V and J are TRBV7-9 and TRBJ2-2, with a tentative D call TRBD2 (6 bases). This CDR3 comprises 15 residues. Germline assignment: CDR1 SEHNR and CDR2 FQNEAQ (reference sequence). Trimming left V 0 bases short and J 3 bases short, with 8 bases between. CDR3 DNA: TGTGCCAGCAGCTTAGCTAGCGGCTACACCGGGGAGCTGTTTTTT. This encodes CASSLASGYTGELFF.

The gene calls are TRBV7-6 and TRBJ2-7; 10 nucleotides agree with TRBD2. CDR3 length: 17 residues. Looked up from germline, CDR1 is SGHVS and CDR2 is FNYEAQ. Trimming removed 1 base from V and 2 bases from J; junction bases left unmatched: 8. The CDR3 region is CASSLGTSGLATYEQYF. In DNA form, the CDR3 reads TGTGCCAGCAGCTTAGGGACTAGCGGCCTGGCTACCTACGAGCAGTACTTC. Full variable domain (rest looked up from reference TRBV7-6 and TRBJ2-7): GAGVSQSPRYKVTKRGQDVALRCDPISGHVSLYWYRQALGQGPEFLTYFNYEAQQDKSGLPNDRFSAERPEGSISTLTIQRTEQRDSAMYRCASSLGTSGLATYEQYFGPGTRLTVT.

For the CDR3, the DNA is TGTGCCACCAGCAAGGGACAGGGGTACACGGAGACCCAGTACTTC. Translation: CATSKGQGYTETQYF. The chain is built from TRBV15 and TRBJ2-5, with TRBD1 matching over 10 bases. Germline CDR1 LNHNV, CDR2 YYDKDF (reference sequence). After removal of 4 bases from V and 5 bases from J, the junction contained 7 bases not matched to a gene. The CDR3 has 15 residues.

The V call is TRBV18, the J call TRBJ2-1, with a tentative D call TRBD1 (5 bases). CDR3 size: 16 residues. Germline assignment: CDR1 KGHSH and CDR2 LQKENI. V dropped 2 bases and J dropped 0 bases, with 11 bases sitting between them. The CDR3 loop is CASSPKQVSSYNEQFF. The CDR3 nucleotides read TGTGCCAGCTCACCAAAACAGGTCAGCTCCTACAATGAGCAGTTCTTC. The complete variable domain, with remaining parts taken from reference TRBV18 and TRBJ2-1, reads NAGVMQNPRHLVRRRGQEARLRCSPMKGHSHVYWYRQLPEEGLKFMVYLQKENIIDESGMPKERFSAEFPKEGPSILRIQQVVRGDSAAYFCASSPKQVSSYNEQFFGPGTRLTVL.

V gene TRBV4-3 combines with J gene TRBJ2-3; D remains ambiguous. Looked up from germline, CDR1 is LGHNA and CDR2 is YSLEER. CDR3 length equals 13 residues. Trimming removed 0 bases at V and 4 bases at J, with 5 bases between. The DNA of the CDR3 is TGCGCCAGCAGCCAAGAGCGCCCAGATACGCAGTATTTT. Encoded protein: CASSQERPDTQYF.

The chain couples TRBV6-5 to TRBJ2-7; possibly TRBD1 for D (6 bases). The CDR3 covers 13 residues. Trimming shortened V by 6 bases and J by 5 bases, and 14 bases separated the two germline ends. Germline CDR1 reads MNHEY; CDR2 reads SVGAGI. CDR3 in amino acids: CASRPLQGNEQYF. CDR3 nucleotide sequence: TGTGCCAGCAGACCGCTACAGGGAAACGAGCAGTACTTC.